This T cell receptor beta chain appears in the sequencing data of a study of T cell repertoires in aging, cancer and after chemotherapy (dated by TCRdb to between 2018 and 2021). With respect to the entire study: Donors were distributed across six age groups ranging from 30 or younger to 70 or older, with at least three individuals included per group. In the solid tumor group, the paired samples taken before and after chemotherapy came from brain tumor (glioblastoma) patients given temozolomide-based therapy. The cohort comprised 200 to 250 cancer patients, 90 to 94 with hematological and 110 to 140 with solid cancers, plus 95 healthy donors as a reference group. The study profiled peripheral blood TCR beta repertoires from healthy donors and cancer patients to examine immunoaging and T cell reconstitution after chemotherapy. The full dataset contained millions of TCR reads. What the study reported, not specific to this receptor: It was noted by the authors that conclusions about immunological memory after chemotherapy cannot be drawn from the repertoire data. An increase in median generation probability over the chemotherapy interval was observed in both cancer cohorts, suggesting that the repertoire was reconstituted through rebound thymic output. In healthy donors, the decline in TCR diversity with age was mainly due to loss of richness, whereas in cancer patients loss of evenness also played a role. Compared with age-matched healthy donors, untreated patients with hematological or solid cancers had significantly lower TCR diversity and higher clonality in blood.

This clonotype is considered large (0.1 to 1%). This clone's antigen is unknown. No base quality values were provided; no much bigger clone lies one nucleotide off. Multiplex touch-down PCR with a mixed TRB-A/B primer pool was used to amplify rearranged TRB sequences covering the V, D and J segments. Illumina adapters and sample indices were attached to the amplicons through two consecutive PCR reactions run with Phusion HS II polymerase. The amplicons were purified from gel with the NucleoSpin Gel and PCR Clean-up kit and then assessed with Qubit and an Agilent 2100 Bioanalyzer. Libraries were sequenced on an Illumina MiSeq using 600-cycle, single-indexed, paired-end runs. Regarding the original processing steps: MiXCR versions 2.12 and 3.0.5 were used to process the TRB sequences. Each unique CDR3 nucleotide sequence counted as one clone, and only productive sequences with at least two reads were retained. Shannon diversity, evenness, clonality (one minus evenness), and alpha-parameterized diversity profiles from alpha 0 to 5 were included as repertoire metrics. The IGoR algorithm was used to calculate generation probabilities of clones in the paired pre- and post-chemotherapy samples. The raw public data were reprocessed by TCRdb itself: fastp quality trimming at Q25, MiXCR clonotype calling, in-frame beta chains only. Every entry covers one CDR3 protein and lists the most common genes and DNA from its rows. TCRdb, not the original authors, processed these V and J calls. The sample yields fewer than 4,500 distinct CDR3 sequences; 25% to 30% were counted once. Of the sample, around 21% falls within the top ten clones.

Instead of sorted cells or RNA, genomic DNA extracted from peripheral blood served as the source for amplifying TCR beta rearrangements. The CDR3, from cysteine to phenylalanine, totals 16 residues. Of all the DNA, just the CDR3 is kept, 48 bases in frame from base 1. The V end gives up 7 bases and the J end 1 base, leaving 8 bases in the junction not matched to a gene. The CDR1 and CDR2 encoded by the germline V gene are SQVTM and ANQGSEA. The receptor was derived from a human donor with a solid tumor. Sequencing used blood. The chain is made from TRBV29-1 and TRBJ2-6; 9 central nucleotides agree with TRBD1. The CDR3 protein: CSAGGTGSSGANVLTF. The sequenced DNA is TGCAGCGCCGGAGGGACAGGGTCGTCTGGGGCCAACGTCCTGACTTTC.